A single sample gave rise to the 22 T cell receptor beta chains below, sequenced in a study of cytomegalovirus exposure and HLA in healthy donors. The PCR employed 60 Vbeta primers together with 13 Jbeta primers. Clones were sequenced by immunoSEQ multiplex PCR, and TCRdb holds only the in-frame ones, with some missing. Of 150,000 to 200,000 clones detected, around 72% appear once; the ten largest clones hold about 7%. The sample consisted of PBMCs. Source of these receptors: a middle-aged man in good health and CMV-seropositive.

This clone was observed a handful of times. V usage is TRBV10-2 and J usage is TRBJ1-5, with D possibly matching TRBD1 (6 bases). The CDR3 consists of 14 residues. The V end lost 5 bases, the J end lost 3 bases, and 11 bases lay between the germline ends. Germline V gene lookup returns CDR1 WSHSY and CDR2 SAAADI. The CDR3 DNA is TGCGCCAGCAGTCCTCAGGGGCCCAATCAGCCCCAGCATTTT. This codes for CASSPQGPNQPQHF.

V gene TRBV6-6 combines with J gene TRBJ2-1; D is ambiguous. V was shortened by 8 bases and J by 5 bases, with 10 bases between the two germline ends. CDR3 length equals 12 residues. The germline V gene encodes CDR1 MNHNY and CDR2 SVGAGI (reference sequence). The CDR3 bases are TGTGCCAGCGGGCACACCGACAATGAGCAGTTCTTC. Protein: CASGHTDNEQFF.

This chain links TRBV28 with TRBJ1-4; 8 bases line up with TRBD1. Germline V gene sequence: CDR1 MDHEN, CDR2 SYDVKM. CDR3 length: 16 amino acids. The V and J ends lost 5 bases and 3 bases, in that order; junction bases with no gene match: 8. This chain's CDR3 is CASSPPGTGANEKLFF. The CDR3 region has the DNA TGTGCCAGCAGTCCCCCGGGGACAGGAGCTAATGAAAAACTGTTTTTT.

This chain connects TRBV6-5 to TRBJ2-3, with D unclear. Germline V gene data show CDR1 as MNHEY and CDR2 as SVGAGI. This CDR3 spans 14 amino acids. Trimming removed 0 bases from V and 5 bases from J, with 9 bases in between. The CDR3 DNA reads as TGTGCCAGCAGTTACTCGAGTCGAGGAGATACGCAGTATTTT. It specifies CASSYSSRGDTQYF.

The sample holds a few counts of this clone. V gene TRBV5-1 combines with J gene TRBJ2-7; D is perhaps TRBD2 (5 bases). Germline-derived CDR1 and CDR2 are SGHRS and YFSETQ. This CDR3 has 13 amino acids. The ends were cut back, 0 bases at V and 3 bases at J, with 7 bases in the middle. This CDR3 reads CASSLGRDYEQYF. In DNA, the CDR3 is TGCGCCAGCAGCTTGGGACGGGACTACGAGCAGTACTTC. Complete variable domain (other parts from reference TRBV5-1 and TRBJ2-7): KAGVTQTPRYLIKTRGQQVTLSCSPISGHRSVSWYQQTPGQGLQFLFEYFSETQRNKGNFPGRFSGRQFSNSRSEMNVSTLELGDSALYLCASSLGRDYEQYFGPGTRLTVT.

This rearrangement joins TRBV4-3 to TRBJ1-1, with unresolved D. Germline CDR1 and CDR2: LGHNA and YSLEER. Between the trimmed V and J ends, which lost 0 bases and 5 bases, there was a span of 13 bases. The CDR3 length is 15 residues. The CDR3 protein is CASSQDRRVETEAFF. DNA for the CDR3: TGCGCCAGCAGCCAAGATAGGAGGGTTGAGACTGAAGCTTTCTTT.

This clone turned up a few times. This rearrangement joins TRBV5-6 to TRBJ1-5, with D possibly TRBD1 on 6 matching bases. Germline CDR1 and CDR2: SGHDT and YYEEEE. This CDR3 spans 15 amino acids. Trimming removed 3 bases from V and 3 bases from J, with 13 bases in between. In nucleotides, the CDR3 is TGTGCCAGCAGCTCCGGTAACAGGGTCAATCAGCCCCAGCATTTT. Protein product: CASSSGNRVNQPQHF.

The V and J genes are TRBV28 and TRBJ1-2; D uncertain. The V end lost 2 bases, the J end lost 3 bases, and 7 bases lay between the germline ends. The length of the CDR3 is 13 residues. Germline V gene lookup returns CDR1 MDHEN and CDR2 SYDVKM. DNA for the CDR3: TGTGCCAGCAGTTTACTCGTCGACTATGGCTACACCTTC. As protein: CASSLLVDYGYTF.

This rearrangement joins TRBV7-9 to TRBJ2-4; maybe TRBD2 (6 bases). Trimming pared 4 bases from V and 3 bases from J, leaving 7 bases between. Germline CDR1 and CDR2: SEHNR and FQNEAQ (reference sequence). The CDR3 sequence is 13 residues long. The CDR3 region is CASSSGGKNIQYF. CDR3 sequence (DNA): TGTGCCAGCAGCTCCGGGGGCAAAAACATTCAGTACTTC.

This clone was counted a single time. The J gene is TRBJ2-7, the V gene TRBV30, with D unclear. The length of the CDR3 is 14 residues. V gave up 0 bases and J gave up 4 bases, with 13 bases separating them. Germline loops: CDR1 GTSNPN, CDR2 SVGIG (reference sequence). CDR3 sequence: CAWSVRRSPYEQYF. CDR3 nucleotide sequence: TGTGCCTGGAGTGTACGCAGGTCCCCTTACGAGCAGTACTTC.

V gene TRBV7-9 combines with J gene TRBJ2-5; D is ambiguous. Germline V gene data show CDR1 as SEHNR and CDR2 as FQNEAQ (reference sequence). V lost 6 bases and J 5 bases, leaving 7 bases between the germline ends. The length of the CDR3 is 11 residues. DNA for the CDR3: TGTGCCAGCAGTCACGGGGAGACCCAGTACTTC. Translation gives CASSHGETQYF. The complete variable domain, with remaining parts taken from reference TRBV7-9 and TRBJ2-5, reads DTGVSQNPRHKITKRGQNVTFRCDPISEHNRLYWYRQTLGQGPEFLTYFQNEAQLEKSRLLSDRFSAERPKGSFSTLEIQRTEQGDSAMYLCASSHGETQYFGPGTRLLVL.

The chain recombines TRBV9 with TRBJ2-3; TRBD1 is a possible D gene (5 bases). CDR1 and CDR2 from the germline V gene are SGDLS and YYNGEE. The CDR3 is 15 amino acids. V was shortened by 4 bases and J by 1 base, with 13 bases between the two germline ends. This chain's CDR3 is CASSPQTVRTDTQYF. In DNA form, the CDR3 reads TGTGCCAGCAGCCCCCAGACAGTCCGCACAGATACGCAGTATTTT.

This clone came up many times. The J gene is TRBJ2-7, the V gene TRBV2, with 10 nucleotides matching TRBD2. This CDR3 has 15 residues. In germline, CDR1 is SNHLY, CDR2 FYNNEI. Trimming at V came to 2 bases and at J to 3 bases, leaving 4 bases not matched to a gene. The CDR3 DNA reads TGTGCCAGCAGTGAATCTAGCGGGGGTATCTACGAGCAGTACTTC. It yields the protein CASSESSGGIYEQYF.

The CDR3 DNA is TGCAGTGCTTACAGGGATGGCTACACCTTC. Translated, it gives CSAYRDGYTF. The chain recombines TRBV20-1 with TRBJ1-2, with D possibly being TRBD1 (6 bases). CDR1 DFQATT and CDR2 SNEGSKA come from the germline V gene (reference sequence). With 5 bases removed from V and 6 bases from J, the gap between germline ends came to 7 bases. The CDR3 contains 10 residues.

The V and J genes are TRBV2 and TRBJ1-1, with a tentative D call TRBD1 (5 bases). This CDR3 has 14 residues. Germline loops: CDR1 SNHLY, CDR2 FYNNEI. V was cut by 8 bases and J by 5 bases, with 18 bases left in between. Written as DNA, the CDR3 is TGTGCCAGCGACCCGAACGGGGGGGGGACTGAAGCTTTCTTT. Protein sequence: CASDPNGGGTEAFF.

The chain recombines TRBV29-1 with TRBJ2-5; weak D call: TRBD2 (5 bases). The CDR3 has 13 amino acids. Trimming removed 0 bases at V and 7 bases at J, with 12 bases between. The germline V gene has CDR1 SQVTM and CDR2 ANQGSEA. The CDR3 DNA reads TGCAGCGTTGAAGATCAGGTTGCGGGGACCCAGTACTTC. Amino acids: CSVEDQVAGTQYF.

The chain is built from TRBV6-1 and TRBJ1-1; D is possibly TRBD1 (6 bases). The V gene's germline CDR1 is MNHNS and CDR2 SASEGT. Between the trimmed V and J ends, which lost 6 bases and 1 base, there was a span of 15 bases. CDR3 size: 15 residues. The CDR3 DNA is TGTGCCAGCAGCATTACACAGGGCTGGAACACTGAAGCTTTCTTT. Encoded protein: CASSITQGWNTEAFF.

V usage is TRBV19 and J usage is TRBJ2-2; TRBD2 matches 7 bases. V was clipped by 7 bases and J by 4 bases; unmatched bases: 6. CDR3 length equals 14 residues. CDR1 and CDR2 (germline): LNHDA, SQIVND (reference sequence). CDR3 nucleotide sequence: TGTGCCAGTACGAGCGGGGCGGGCACCGGGGAGCTGTTTTTT. Translation gives CASTSGAGTGELFF.

J is TRBJ1-4 and V is TRBV7-9, with TRBD1 matching over 7 bases. After removal of 5 bases from V and 2 bases from J, the junction contained 5 bases not matched to a gene. The germline gives CDR1 SEHNR, CDR2 FQNEAQ (reference sequence). There are 15 residues in the CDR3. DNA for the CDR3: TGTGCCAGCAGCGCGCCAGGGGGGACTAATGAAAAACTGTTTTTT. Encoded protein: CASSAPGGTNEKLFF.

The genes are TRBV6-5 and TRBJ1-2; 7 nucleotides line up with TRBD1. The CDR3 has 13 residues. CDR1 is MNHEY and CDR2 is SVGAGI in the germline V gene. The ends lost 10 bases at V and 1 base at J; junction bases unmatched: 6. CDR3 residues: CATTGQNNYGYTF. The CDR3, as DNA: TGTGCCACTACGGGACAGAATAACTATGGCTACACCTTC.

J is TRBJ2-3 and V is TRBV5-6; D call uncertain. In germline, CDR1 is SGHDT, CDR2 YYEEEE. Trimming shortened V by 0 bases and J by 2 bases, and 10 bases separated the two germline ends. The CDR3 extends over 15 amino acids. The CDR3 DNA is TGTGCCAGCAGCTTGGCCGCTAGTTACACAGATACGCAGTATTTT. Its translation: CASSLAASYTDTQYF. Together with reference TRBV5-6 and TRBJ2-3, the CDR3 gives the full variable domain: DAGVTQSPTHLIKTRGQQVTLRCSPKSGHDTVSWYQQALGQGPQFIFQYYEEEERQRGNFPDRFSGHQFPNYSSELNVNALLLGDSALYLCASSLAASYTDTQYFGPGTRLTVL.

This clone was detected only a few times. This chain links TRBV5-6 with TRBJ1-2; no clear D. The germline V and J ends were trimmed by 0 bases and 4 bases, with 10 bases remaining between them. Germline values: CDR1 SGHDT, CDR2 YYEEEE. The CDR3 consists of 14 residues. For the CDR3, the DNA is TGTGCCAGCAGCTTGGACAGTCTTGGCTATGGCTACACCTTC. Translating gives CASSLDSLGYGYTF.